Detailed here is one TCR beta chain. The sample originates from a study of blood T cell repertoires in COVID-19. Study-wide background: From T cells, B-cell-depleted T cells, or PBMCs came the material, which was cDNA or gDNA.

The CDR3 covers 14 residues. With 5 bases clipped from V and 9 bases from J, the junction kept 11 bases outside the gene matches. Germline V gene lookup returns CDR1 LGHNA and CDR2 YSLEER. In the original workflow: Amplification with reference gene primers provided the estimates of nucleated cell counts. TCRdb's table, derived via immunoSEQ multiplex PCR, lists solely in-frame clones and lacks some. D and trimming were read from the DNA, whereas the V and J calls and clone size are those reported in that table. The data show about 110,000 clones, about two thirds seen once. Material for sequencing was peripheral blood. This receptor was taken from a woman aged 40 to 49 with acute or convalescent COVID-19. V is TRBV4-3 and J is TRBJ1-2; 8 nucleotides line up with TRBD1. The CDR3 coding sequence is TGCGCCAGCAGCTCCCAAGACAGGGGAGATAGCTACACCTTC. Translation gives CASSSQDRGDSYTF.